The 16 T cell receptor beta chains presented below share a single source sample, sequenced in a study of T-cell reconstitution after alpha-beta-depleted transplantation in children. Unique molecular identifiers were incorporated into the prepared TCRbeta library. TCRdb passed the PCR reads through MiXCR, listing each CDR3 protein once. The sample has 540,000 or so distinct CDR3 sequences; roughly 23% are singletons. Sample: PBMCs, mostly from graft donor cells, taken 360 days after TCRalphabeta/CD19-depleted stem cell transplant. These receptors were collected from a boy under two years old who had a stem cell transplant for acute myeloid leukemia, so the T cells may come from the graft donor.

V usage is TRBV6-6 and J usage is TRBJ2-4, with a weak D call TRBD1 (6 bases). This CDR3 region has 12 residues. CDR1 is MNHNY, CDR2 SVGAGI, per germline (reference sequence). Deletions cut 6 bases from V and 7 bases from J, with 10 bases between. The CDR3, as DNA: TGTGCCAGCAGCCTTACAGGGAACATTCAGTACTTC. It is translated as CASSLTGNIQYF.

This chain uses TRBV5-1 with TRBJ1-1, with D unresolved. Trimming left V 0 bases short and J 11 bases short, with 17 bases between. The CDR3 consists of 14 residues. Germline V gene data show CDR1 as SGHRS and CDR2 as YFSETQ. The CDR3 loop reads CASSLVADPARAFF. The CDR3 DNA sequence: TGCGCCAGCAGCTTGGTGGCAGACCCGGCCCGTGCTTTCTTT.

This clonotype has more than one count but fewer than ten. CDR3 region: CASSLGQAGFYGYTF. The DNA of the CDR3 is TGTGCCAGCAGCTTAGGACAGGCCGGATTCTATGGCTACACCTTC. The gene calls are TRBV7-9 and TRBJ1-2, with TRBD1 as a possible D gene (6 bases). The V end was cut by 1 base, the J end by 4 bases, with 13 bases between. The germline CDR1 and CDR2 sequences are SEHNR and FQNEAQ (reference sequence). This CDR3 comprises 15 residues.

The chain joins TRBV7-9 to TRBJ2-3; D may be TRBD1 (7 bases). Germline-derived CDR1 and CDR2 are SEHNR and FQNEAQ (reference sequence). V was cut by 4 bases and J by 1 base, with 18 bases left in between. The CDR3 totals 17 residues. The CDR3 is CASSSYRGGTRTDTQYF. CDR3 nucleotide sequence: TGTGCCAGCAGCTCCTACAGGGGTGGGACTCGCACAGATACGCAGTATTTT.

Ten or more counts support this clonotype. The chain couples TRBV20-1 to TRBJ2-3; either TRBD1 or TRBD2 may supply D (5 bases each). V lost 6 bases and J 1 base, leaving 14 bases between the germline ends. Germline CDR1 reads DFQATT; CDR2 reads SNEGSKA (reference sequence). The CDR3 is 14 amino acids. The CDR3 sequence: CSAPHGDRTDTQYF. CDR3 DNA: TGCAGTGCCCCACACGGGGACCGCACAGATACGCAGTATTTT.

This clonotype was seen ten or more times. V is TRBV20-1 and J is TRBJ2-2, with 9 bases that match TRBD2. This CDR3 has 15 amino acids. Losses at the gene ends were 2 bases for V and 6 bases for J; bases not matched to a gene: 7. The germline V gene encodes CDR1 DFQATT and CDR2 SNEGSKA (reference sequence). CDR3: CSARWKAGGPGELFF. DNA for the CDR3: TGCAGTGCTAGATGGAAAGCGGGGGGCCCCGGGGAGCTGTTTTTT.

This clonotype has just a few counts. The chain joins TRBV9 to TRBJ2-4; 7 bases match TRBD2. Germline V lookup: CDR1 SGDLS, CDR2 YYNGEE. The junction had 0 bases not matched to a gene; V was cut back by 0 bases and J by 0 bases. The CDR3 loop spans 15 amino acids. The DNA of the CDR3 is TGTGCCAGCAGCGTAGCGGGAGGAGCCAAAAACATTCAGTACTTC. This codes for CASSVAGGAKNIQYF. The full variable domain, in which reference TRBV9 and TRBJ2-4 provide the parts outside the CDR3, is DSGVTQTPKHLITATGQRVTLRCSPRSGDLSVYWYQQSLDQGLQFLIQYYNGEERAKGNILERFSAQQFPDLHSELNLSSLELGDSALYFCASSVAGGAKNIQYFGAGTRLSVL.

V gene TRBV15 combines with J gene TRBJ2-7; no definite D call. This CDR3 spans 13 amino acids. Per the germline V gene, CDR1 is LNHNV and CDR2 is YYDKDF (reference sequence). V was trimmed by 0 bases and J by 3 bases, leaving 6 bases between them. CDR3 residues: CATSRDSVYEQYF. CDR3 DNA sequence: TGTGCCACCAGCAGAGATTCGGTCTACGAGCAGTACTTC.

With respect to this clonotype: At one of its ends the junction is not consistent with the germline gene, which may arise from a read error. V gene TRBV7-9 combines with J gene TRBJ1-1; 7 bases are a match to TRBD1. CDR3 length: 14 residues. Germline V gene sequence: CDR1 SEHNR, CDR2 FQNEAQ (reference sequence). CDR3 nucleotide sequence: TGTGCCAGCAGCGCCTCCGAGACAGGGCCGGTCGGTCTATTT. Translating it yields CASSASETGPVGLF.

This clonotype was observed at least ten times. The chain uses TRBV28 and TRBJ1-1; unclear D gene. Trimming pared 5 bases from V and 4 bases from J, leaving 17 bases between. This CDR3 has 15 amino acids. Germline CDR1 MDHEN, CDR2 SYDVKM. For the CDR3, the DNA is TGTGCCAGCAGTCTACCAGCCCGAGCCGGCACTGAAGCTTTCTTT. Translated, it gives CASSLPARAGTEAFF.

CDR3 nucleotide sequence: TGTGCCAGCAGTTACTCGCTGAACAGGGAAGACTACGAGCAGTACTTC. Its protein is CASSYSLNREDYEQYF. The gene calls are TRBV6-5 and TRBJ2-7, with a tentative D call TRBD1 (6 bases). The germline gives CDR1 MNHEY, CDR2 SVGAGI. The V end lost 0 bases, the J end lost 3 bases, and 15 bases lay between the germline ends. The CDR3 loop spans 16 amino acids.

V is TRBV20-1 and J is TRBJ1-5; D gene uncertain. The CDR3 has 11 amino acids. Trimming pared 7 bases from V and 3 bases from J, leaving 7 bases between. CDR1 is DFQATT and CDR2 is SNEGSKA in the germline V gene (reference sequence). CDR3 protein: CSVGNNQPQHF. CDR3 DNA: TGCAGTGTTGGCAACAATCAGCCCCAGCATTTT.

J is TRBJ2-3 and V is TRBV7-9; tentative D call: TRBD2 (5 bases). Germline V gene sequence: CDR1 SEHNR, CDR2 FQNEAQ (reference sequence). V dropped 8 bases and J dropped 0 bases, with 15 bases sitting between them. There are 15 residues in the CDR3. The CDR3 reads CASGGWRLSTDTQYF. In nucleotides, the CDR3 is TGTGCCAGCGGAGGTTGGAGGCTTAGCACAGATACGCAGTATTTT.

This clonotype was recorded a few times. J is TRBJ2-3 and V is TRBV25-1, with a weak D call TRBD2 (6 bases). The V and J ends lost 9 bases and 6 bases respectively, with 16 bases between them. Germline V gene sequence: CDR1 MGHDK, CDR2 SYGVNS. The CDR3 is 13 amino acids. DNA of the CDR3: TGTGCCAGTCTCGGACTACCCCCCGATACGCAGTATTTT. It codes for CASLGLPPDTQYF.

This clonotype was observed many times. CDR3 sequence: CASSRTVSGGQPQHF. Here the CDR3 DNA reads TGTGCCAGCAGCCGGACAGTCTCGGGGGGTCAGCCCCAGCATTTT. This rearrangement joins TRBV28 to TRBJ1-5, with D possibly matching TRBD1 (6 bases). The V gene's germline CDR1 is MDHEN and CDR2 SYDVKM. The CDR3 totals 15 residues. The V end lost 6 bases, the J end lost 6 bases, and 18 bases lay between the germline ends.

This clonotype was counted at least ten times. The genes are TRBV4-3 and TRBJ2-1; possibly TRBD1 or TRBD2 for D (5 bases each). CDR1 LGHNA and CDR2 YSLEER come from the germline V gene. The CDR3 length is 17 residues. Trimming took off 1 base at V and 4 bases at J, with 17 bases between the two ends. Here the CDR3 reads CASSQVKGSDIYNEQFF. The CDR3 DNA is TGCGCCAGCAGCCAAGTTAAGGGGAGCGATATTTACAATGAGCAGTTCTTC.